In this sample, the clone carrying this T cell receptor (beta chain) turned up many times. No antigen is known for it. This entry is derived from a study of early T cells in non-severe SARS-CoV-2 infection. Study-wide context: Unsorted whole blood bulk RNA was sequenced, with unpaired chains. Study outcomes and limitations: The VDJdb matching leaned toward anti-spike CD8 responses and overlooked private and CD4 specificities.

The length of the CDR3 is 13 residues. V dropped 4 bases and J dropped 1 base, with 8 bases sitting between them. Germline CDR1 is KGHSH and CDR2 is LQKENI. cDNA molecules, individually, were tagged with unique molecular identifiers. TCRdb called the 5' RACE reads again in MiXCR, with one record for every CDR3 protein. This sample yields about 29,000 distinct CDR3 sequences, of which about 4.6% are seen a single time; 6.3% belongs to the top ten. This TCR was recovered from an adult who was a healthcare worker with PCR-confirmed SARS-CoV-2 infection or an uninfected control (not recorded which). V is TRBV18 and J is TRBJ2-7; weak D call: TRBD2 (5 bases). The sequenced sample was whole blood. CDR3 sequence reads: CASSQGGSYEQYF. The CDR3 DNA is TGTGCCAGCTCACAGGGCGGGTCCTACGAGCAGTACTTC. Looking up the rest from reference TRBV18 and TRBJ2-7 gives the full variable domain: NAGVMQNPRHLVRRRGQEARLRCSPMKGHSHVYWYRQLPEEGLKFMVYLQKENIIDESGMPKERFSAEFPKEGPSILRIQQVVRGDSAAYFCASSQGGSYEQYFGPGTRLTVT.